This T cell receptor (beta chain) derives from a study of metastatic and nonmetastatic thyroid tumors. Study details: The study looked at repertoires side by side in blood and in tumor or nodule tissue from malignant and benign thyroid patients.

Remarks on this clone: Its antigen is as yet unknown. Just one base apart from a much larger clone, this may be a read error.

Under the authors' procedure: The study built a papillary thyroid cancer distant-metastasis classifier from CDR3 differences across clinicopathological groups. TCRdb re-called clones via MiXCR from the PCR reads. The V and J calls reflect TCRdb's pipeline rather than the authors' work. The sample has about 69,000 clones; 12% to 15% are singletons. All patients were treatment-naive before thyroid surgery. Notes on the study in general: According to reports, the diversity of TCR beta was significantly higher in malignant thyroid tumors than in benign nodules, and this held in both blood and tumor samples.

The CDR3 spans 16 residues. Germline CDR1 reads SGHKS; CDR2 reads YYEKEE (reference sequence). The TCR originated in a male donor with papillary thyroid cancer or a benign thyroid nodule (not recorded which). Some clones in this sample may be carry-over from other donors' samples. The specimen was blood. The chain uses TRBV5-5 and TRBJ2-7; the D gene is possibly TRBD2 (7 bases). CDR3 bases: TGTGCCAGCAGCCTAGGGGGAGGGTCCCTTATGTACGATCAGTACGTC. Encoded protein: CASSLGGGSLMYDQYV.